One sample yielded the 11 T cell receptor beta chains listed below, sequenced in a study of control samples from healthy donors and cancer patients. Some clones are missing from TCRdb's copy, which holds only in-frame ones; the method was immunoSEQ multiplex PCR. The repertoire holds roughly 400,000 clones, 75% to 95% seen once, with 5% to 8% in the top ten. The sequenced sample consisted of PBMCs. The receptors here all came from a man aged 35-49 years with head and neck cancer.

The chain has TRBV12-5 and TRBJ2-7, with D hard to call. The V and J ends lost 3 bases and 6 bases respectively, with 12 bases between them. The CDR3 is made up of 13 amino acids. Germline CDR1 is LGHNT and CDR2 is FRNRAP. The CDR3 reads CASGFRVWSEQYF. The CDR3 DNA sequence: TGTGCTAGTGGTTTCCGGGTTTGGAGCGAGCAGTACTTC.

The chain combines TRBV3-1 (or the pseudogene TRBV3-2) with TRBJ2-7, with D tentatively TRBD2 (5 bases). V gave up 0 bases and J gave up 6 bases, with 18 bases separating them. Per the germline V gene, CDR1 is LGHDT and CDR2 is YNNKEL (reference sequence). CDR3 length equals 16 residues. The CDR3 spells CASSQDLVPLDSEQYF. CDR3 coding DNA: TGTGCCAGCAGCCAAGATCTAGTCCCCCTGGACTCCGAGCAGTACTTC.

The chain combines TRBV7-9 with TRBJ1-1; D might be TRBD1 (6 bases). Germline V gene lookup returns CDR1 SEHNR and CDR2 FQNEAQ (reference sequence). The CDR3 is 16 amino acids. Trimming cost V 1 base and J 1 base, with 13 bases left between them. DNA of the CDR3: TGTGCCAGCAGCTTAGATTACAGGGACACGAACACTGAAGCTTTCTTT. Translated, it gives CASSLDYRDTNTEAFF.

The table lists this clone with a count of one. The V gene is TRBV6-6, the J gene TRBJ2-5; 16 nucleotides agree with TRBD2. From germline, CDR1 is MNHNY and CDR2 SVGAGI (reference sequence). V lost 8 bases to trimming and J lost 6 bases; unmatched junction nucleotides: 3. This CDR3 contains 14 residues. As DNA, the CDR3 is TGTGCCAGCTCGGGACTAGCGGGGGGGAAGACCCAGTACTTC. It is translated as CASSGLAGGKTQYF.

The chain is built from TRBV5-1 and TRBJ1-1, with 9 bases matching TRBD1. V lost 3 bases and J lost 6; bases outside the gene matches: 6. The CDR3 length is 14 residues. Germline-derived CDR1 and CDR2 are SGHRS and YFSETQ. The DNA of the CDR3 is TGCGCCAGCAGCTCCCGGGACAGGGAGGCTGAAGCTTTCTTT. Protein sequence: CASSSRDREAEAFF.

Points on this clone: Other DNA variants within this sample encode the same CDR3. This chain uses TRBV12-3 or TRBV12-4 with TRBJ2-5, with a weak D call TRBD1 (5 bases). V was clipped by 5 bases and J by 3 bases, with 7 bases between them. There are 12 residues in the CDR3. The CDR3 protein is CASSLREETQYF. In DNA, the CDR3 is TGTGCCAGCAGTCTCAGGGAAGAGACCCAGTACTTC.

Points on this clone: Germline is not matched at one junction end, which may reflect a read error. At the DNA level, this CDR3 is encoded by other sequences in the same sample as well. This chain joins TRBV30 and TRBJ2-3, with D possibly TRBD2 on 5 matching bases. Germline CDR1 GTSNPN, CDR2 SVGIG (reference sequence). The CDR3 length is 13 residues. CDR3 nucleotides: TGTGCCCGGAGCGGAACTAGCACAGATACGCAGTATTTT. Protein sequence: CARSGTSTDTQYF.

The rearrangement links TRBV3-1 (or the pseudogene TRBV3-2) to TRBJ2-7; D remains unclear. This CDR3 contains 14 residues. Germline values: CDR1 LGHDT, CDR2 YNNKEL (reference sequence). Deletions cut 3 bases from V and 3 bases from J, with 12 bases between. The CDR3 nucleotides are TGTGCCAGCAGCCACCACGGGCCAAACTACGAGCAGTACTTC. This gives the protein CASSHHGPNYEQYF.

The chain couples TRBV6-1 to TRBJ2-3; TRBD1 agrees at 7 bases. The CDR3 extends over 15 amino acids. The germline V gene has CDR1 MNHNS and CDR2 SASEGT. The junction had 6 bases not matched to a gene; V was cut back by 1 base and J by 5 bases. Here the CDR3 DNA reads TGTGCCAGCAGTGAAGTCCCAGGGGGAATAGATACGCAGTATTTT. Amino acids: CASSEVPGGIDTQYF.

This clone was counted once. This chain joins TRBV2 and TRBJ2-7, with TRBD1 matching over 11 bases. Germline CDR1 SNHLY, CDR2 FYNNEI. V dropped 8 bases and J dropped 2; count of bases not matched to a gene: 8. The CDR3 totals 15 residues. CDR3 sequence (DNA): TGTGCCAGCGCGTACGGGACAGGGGGACCCTACGAGCAGTACTTC. This encodes CASAYGTGGPYEQYF.

V is TRBV5-1 and J is TRBJ2-1; 9 nucleotides match TRBD1. This CDR3 has 16 residues. Germline loops: CDR1 SGHRS, CDR2 YFSETQ. V shed 4 bases and J 9 bases; nucleotides not matched to a gene: 14. CDR3 sequence: CASSLALGQGAGEQFF. The CDR3 DNA is TGCGCCAGCAGCCTGGCCCTGGGACAGGGAGCCGGTGAGCAGTTCTTC. The full variable domain, with the rest looked up from reference TRBV5-1 and TRBJ2-1, is KAGVTQTPRYLIKTRGQQVTLSCSPISGHRSVSWYQQTPGQGLQFLFEYFSETQRNKGNFPGRFSGRQFSNSRSEMNVSTLELGDSALYLCASSLALGQGAGEQFFGPGTRLTVL.